This TCR beta chain is drawn from a study of T-cell reconstitution after alpha-beta-depleted transplantation in children. Worth noting for this clonotype: The antigen is unknown.

Study-wide points: Reported findings indicate that, about two months after transplant, alpha-beta T cells came from several hundred expanded clones, which were derived from non-depleted graft cells.

Preparing the TCRbeta library involved the use of unique molecular identifiers. TCRdb re-called the PCR reads with MiXCR, one entry per CDR3 protein. Of about 980,000 distinct CDR3 sequences listed, roughly 31% are singletons. The CDR3 contains 15 residues. Germline CDR1 SGHTA, CDR2 FQGNSA. The V end was cut by 4 bases, the J end by 2 bases, with 12 bases between. The starting material was PBMCs, mostly from graft donor cells, obtained 360 days after TCRalphabeta/CD19-depleted stem cell transplant. The genes are TRBV7-2 and TRBJ2-1; D tentatively reads TRBD1 or TRBD2 (5 bases each). The receptor's source is a boy in the first two years of life who had a stem cell transplant for SCID, so the T cells may come from the graft donor. CDR3 sequence reads: CASSSYGATYNEQFF. The CDR3 DNA sequence: TGTGCCAGCAGCTCCTACGGGGCAACCTACAATGAGCAGTTCTTC.